A single sample gave rise to the 18 T cell receptor beta chains below, sequenced in a study of metastatic and nonmetastatic thyroid tumors. Treatment of any kind had been given to no patient before thyroid surgery. MiXCR re-clonotyped the PCR reads for TCRdb. The sample comprises about 13,000 clones, under 30% of which are singletons, and roughly 20% rests with the top ten. Sequencing input: tumor tissue. The source is a female donor with papillary thyroid cancer or a benign thyroid nodule (not recorded which). Some clones in this sample may be carry-over from other donors' samples.

This clone has only a few counts. The chain is built from TRBV6-1 and TRBJ1-6, with D unclear. Germline loops: CDR1 MNHNS, CDR2 SASEGT. This CDR3 spans 13 amino acids. V shed 8 bases and J shed 8 bases, with 13 bases lying between them. CDR3 bases: TGTGCCAGCTCACCTGGGCGCGATTCACCCCTCCACTTT. Residues: CASSPGRDSPLHF.

By proportion, this clone is medium-sized. The genes are TRBV28 and TRBJ1-4; 7 positions match TRBD1. Germline-derived CDR1 and CDR2 are MDHEN and SYDVKM. J gave up 7 bases and V 4 bases, and 6 bases lay outside the gene matches. The CDR3 has 14 amino acids. CDR3 loop: CASSSGGDVEKLFF. Written as DNA, the CDR3 is TGTGCCAGCAGTTCAGGGGGTGATGTTGAAAAACTGTTTTTT.

This clone was counted a few times. This chain connects TRBV19 to TRBJ1-2, with a possible D match to TRBD1 (6 bases). Germline assignment: CDR1 LNHDA and CDR2 SQIVND (reference sequence). Trimming stripped 0 bases from V and 8 bases from J, with 10 bases between. The CDR3 contains 13 residues. CDR3 region: CASSIDGQIGYTF. CDR3 nucleotides: TGTGCCAGTAGTATAGACGGACAGATCGGCTACACCTTC.

At least ten counts were recorded for this clone. The V gene is TRBV30, the J gene TRBJ1-1; D unclear. Per the germline V gene, CDR1 is GTSNPN and CDR2 is SVGIG (reference sequence). There are 14 residues in the CDR3. Trimming removed 2 bases from V and 0 bases from J, with 10 bases in between. The CDR3 loop is CAWSIDQLNTEAFF. The CDR3 region has the DNA TGTGCCTGGAGTATCGACCAACTGAACACTGAAGCTTTCTTT.

This clone has a handful of counts. The rearrangement links TRBV6-1 to TRBJ2-7; possible D gene TRBD2, 5 bases. The germline V gene has CDR1 MNHNS and CDR2 SASEGT. V lost 5 bases and J 3 bases, leaving 17 bases between the germline ends. This CDR3 has 15 amino acids. CDR3 DNA sequence: TGTGCCAGCAGTTCCACCGGAGCGGAGTTCTACGAGCAGTACTTC. Amino acid sequence: CASSSTGAEFYEQYF.

The CDR3 DNA reads TGTGCCAGCCCTTTCGGACAGAGTTACAATGAGCAGTTCTTC. Translating it yields CASPFGQSYNEQFF. The chain couples TRBV11-3 to TRBJ2-1; perhaps TRBD1 as D (6 bases). The germline V gene has CDR1 SGHNT and CDR2 YENEEA. The V end was cut by 8 bases, the J end by 4 bases, with 15 bases between. CDR3 size: 14 residues.

The sample holds many counts of this clone. The chain combines TRBV9 with TRBJ2-7; TRBD1 agrees at 10 bases. The CDR3 is 13 residues long. J gave up 4 bases and V 3 bases, and 1 base lay outside the gene matches. Germline lookup yields CDR1 SGDLS and CDR2 YYNGEE. CDR3 sequence reads: CASSADRGYEQYF. Written as DNA, the CDR3 is TGTGCCAGCAGCGCGGACAGGGGGTACGAGCAGTACTTC.

Ten or more counts support this clone. The chain has TRBV12-3 or TRBV12-4 and TRBJ1-6, with D unclear. CDR3 size: 14 residues. Between the trimmed V and J ends, which lost 2 bases and 5 bases, there was a span of 7 bases. This CDR3 is CASSLWQNNSPLHF. In nucleotides, the CDR3 is TGTGCCAGCAGTTTATGGCAGAATAATTCACCCCTCCACTTT.

The rearrangement links TRBV5-1 to TRBJ1-1; 8 nucleotides agree with TRBD1. The CDR3 covers 16 residues. Germline assignment: CDR1 SGHRS and CDR2 YFSETQ. J lost 0 bases, V lost 7 bases, and 11 bases had no gene match. The CDR3 protein is CASSSGTGWMNTEAFF. In nucleotides, the CDR3 is TGCGCCAGCTCAAGCGGGACAGGCTGGATGAACACTGAAGCTTTCTTT.

By share, this clone counts as medium-sized. The chain joins TRBV30 to TRBJ2-7, with D uncertain. The CDR3 extends over 13 amino acids. CDR1 is GTSNPN, CDR2 SVGIG, per germline (reference sequence). V was pared by 4 bases and J by 6 bases, with 16 bases between. The CDR3: CAWNRFGRAEQYF. DNA of the CDR3: TGTGCCTGGAACCGATTCGGTCGGGCCGAGCAGTACTTC.

Comments on this clone: A much larger clonotype is one base distant, so this may be a read error. V is TRBV7-7 and J is TRBJ2-5; 7 nucleotides match TRBD2. Germline-derived CDR1 and CDR2 are SSHAT and FNYEAQ (reference sequence). The CDR3 runs to 14 residues. CDR3 in amino acids: CASIHGRGQETQYF. CDR3 nucleotide sequence: TGTGCTAGCATCCATGGGCGGGGGCAAGAGACCCAGTACTTC.

V and J are TRBV19 and TRBJ2-3, with 16 bases lining up with TRBD2. V shed 9 bases, J shed 5 bases, and the junction held 8 bases outside the gene matches. The CDR3 length is 16 residues. Germline V gene data show CDR1 as LNHDA and CDR2 as SQIVND (reference sequence). DNA of the CDR3: TGTGCCAGCGTGGGGACTAGCGGGAGGGCCGGAGATACGCAGTATTTT. It is translated as CASVGTSGRAGDTQYF.

By sample share, this clone is medium-sized (0.01 to 0.1%). The V call is TRBV2, the J call TRBJ2-3; 9 bases are shared with TRBD2. The CDR3 has 15 residues. V lost 5 bases to trimming and J lost 0 bases; unmatched junction nucleotides: 3. CDR1 is SNHLY and CDR2 is FYNNEI in the germline V gene. The DNA of the CDR3 is TGTGCCAGCAGTAATAGCGGGAGAAGCACAGATACGCAGTATTTT. Its translation: CASSNSGRSTDTQYF. Using reference TRBV2 and TRBJ2-3 for the parts outside the CDR3, the full variable domain is EPEVTQTPSHQVTQMGQEVILRCVPISNHLYFYWYRQILGQKVEFLVSFYNNEISEKSEIFDDQFSVERPDGSNFTLKIRSTKLEDSAMYFCASSNSGRSTDTQYFGPGTRLTVL.

This clone was observed many times. The chain couples TRBV5-1 to TRBJ2-3, with D perhaps TRBD1 (6 bases). The V and J ends lost 0 bases and 4 bases respectively, with 9 bases between them. The germline V gene encodes CDR1 SGHRS and CDR2 YFSETQ. The CDR3 runs 14 residues. The CDR3 nucleotides read TGCGCCAGCAGCTTGGGGCAGGGGCCAGATACGCAGTATTTT. Amino acids: CASSLGQGPDTQYF.

This chain connects TRBV11-2 to TRBJ2-3, with D possibly being TRBD2 (6 bases). The CDR3 consists of 17 residues. The V end lost 3 bases, the J end lost 0 bases, and 16 bases lay between the germline ends. Per germline, CDR1 SGHAT and CDR2 FQNNGV. The CDR3 region is CASSLGRERVSTDTQYF. DNA of the CDR3: TGTGCCAGCAGCTTGGGCCGGGAGAGGGTGAGCACAGATACGCAGTATTTT.

This clone occurred many times. The rearrangement uses TRBV14 and TRBJ2-1; no clear D. Trimming removed 3 bases from V and 10 bases from J, with 7 bases in between. Germline V lookup: CDR1 SGHDN, CDR2 FVKESK. The CDR3 contains 11 residues. The CDR3 DNA reads as TGTGCCAGCAGCCATTTCCAGGAGCAGTTCTTC. Its translation is CASSHFQEQFF.

V and J are TRBV7-2 and TRBJ2-7; 8 bases map to TRBD2. CDR1 is SGHTA, CDR2 FQGNSA, per germline. The CDR3 consists of 14 residues. Trimming took 5 bases from V and 2 from J; bases not matched to a gene: 5. CDR3 in amino acids: CASSPSSGPYEQYF. The CDR3 region has the DNA TGTGCCAGCAGCCCATCTAGCGGGCCCTACGAGCAGTACTTC.

V and J are TRBV24-1 and TRBJ1-2; the D is unclear. Trimming pared 4 bases from V and 2 bases from J, leaving 7 bases between. Per the germline V gene, CDR1 is KGHDR and CDR2 is SFDVKD. CDR3 length: 13 residues. Here the CDR3 DNA reads TGTGCCACCAGTGAGGGCGGGAACTATGGCTACACCTTC. Its protein is CATSEGGNYGYTF.